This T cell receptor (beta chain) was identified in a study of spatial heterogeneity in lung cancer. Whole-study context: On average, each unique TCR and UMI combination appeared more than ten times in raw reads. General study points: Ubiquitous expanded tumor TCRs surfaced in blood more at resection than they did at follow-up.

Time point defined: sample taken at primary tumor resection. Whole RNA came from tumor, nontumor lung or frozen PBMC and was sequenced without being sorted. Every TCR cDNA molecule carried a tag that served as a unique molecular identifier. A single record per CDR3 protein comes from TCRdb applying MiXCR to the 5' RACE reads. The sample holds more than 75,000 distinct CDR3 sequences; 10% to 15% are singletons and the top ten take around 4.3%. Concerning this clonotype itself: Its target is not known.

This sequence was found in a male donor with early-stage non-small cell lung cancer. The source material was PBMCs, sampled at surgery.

The CDR3 nucleotides read TGCAGTGCTAGCCATATCGACAGGGCCGATGGCTACACCTTC. Residues: CSASHIDRADGYTF. The V gene is TRBV20-1, the J gene TRBJ1-2; 7 bases align to TRBD1. The germline gives CDR1 DFQATT, CDR2 SNEGSKA (reference sequence). The CDR3 contains 14 residues. The trim removed 3 bases at V and 6 bases at J, leaving 10 bases unmatched.